These 30 T cell receptor beta chains were all obtained from the same sample, sequenced in a study of shared clonotypes between healthy human individuals. Sequencing was performed with immunoSEQ multiplex PCR; in TCRdb, only in-frame clones are kept and a portion is missing. The sample gives about 510,000 clones, over 60% of which show up once; roughly an eighth is in the top ten. Sequences were obtained from PBMCs. The receptors derive from a woman aged 40 to 50 in good health. Some clones in this sample may be carry-over from other donors' samples.

CDR3 loop: CASSLRRGAQGEQYF. In DNA, the CDR3 is TGTGCCAGCAGTTTACGAAGGGGGGCTCAAGGCGAGCAGTACTTC. The rearrangement links TRBV28 to TRBJ2-7, with D perhaps matching TRBD1 or TRBD2 (6 bases each). The CDR3 totals 15 residues. CDR1 and CDR2 from the germline V gene are MDHEN and SYDVKM. V was pared by 2 bases and J by 6 bases, with 17 bases between.

In DNA form, the CDR3 reads TGTGCCAGCAGTCTCCCCAGGGCGGGAGGTGACAATGAGCAGTTCTTC. Residues: CASSLPRAGGDNEQFF. This chain links TRBV28 with TRBJ2-1; 8 positions match TRBD2. Germline V gives CDR1 MDHEN, CDR2 SYDVKM. The J segment lost 5 bases and the V segment lost 5 bases, leaving 11 bases of the junction unmatched. The CDR3 consists of 16 residues.

This chain connects TRBV29-1 to TRBJ2-7; TRBD2 agrees at 9 bases. This CDR3 has 15 residues. The V gene's germline CDR1 is SQVTM and CDR2 ANQGSEA. V shed 4 bases, J shed 0 bases, and the junction held 7 bases outside the gene matches. The CDR3 DNA is TGCAGCGTTGTTCCGGCTAGCGGGACCTCCTACGAGCAGTACTTC. Amino acids: CSVVPASGTSYEQYF.

The V call is TRBV28, the J call TRBJ2-3; no clear D. This CDR3 has 13 residues. Trimming removed 6 bases at V and 0 bases at J, with 7 bases between. The germline V gene encodes CDR1 MDHEN and CDR2 SYDVKM. Here the CDR3 DNA reads TGTGCCAGCAGGAAGACTAGCACAGATACGCAGTATTTT. This codes for CASRKTSTDTQYF.

The chain combines TRBV23-1 with TRBJ2-7; TRBD2 aligns across 10 bases. TRBV23-1 is an ORF; its function is uncertain. The CDR3 consists of 17 residues. V shed 1 base, J shed 3 bases, and the junction held 9 bases outside the gene matches. As DNA, the CDR3 is TGCGCCAGCAGTCAATTAGAACTAGCGGGATATTGCTACGAGCAGTACTTC. Translation gives CASSQLELAGYCYEQYF.

This clone was seen many times. This same CDR3 is encoded by further DNA sequences in the sample. The chain uses TRBV27 and TRBJ2-2; no firm D call. This CDR3 contains 14 residues. Germline V gives CDR1 MNHEY, CDR2 SMNVEV (reference sequence). Trimming took 3 bases from V and 8 from J, leaving 13 bases between them. The CDR3 DNA follows: TGTGCCAGCAGTTTCTACAGATTGACGGGGGAGCTGTTTTTT. It specifies CASSFYRLTGELFF.

This chain connects TRBV2 to TRBJ2-7; D is unresolved. The CDR3 loop spans 15 amino acids. Trimming left V 6 bases short and J 4 bases short, with 19 bases between. The V gene's germline CDR1 is SNHLY and CDR2 FYNNEI. Here the CDR3 reads CASSPTPTKLYEQYF. CDR3 nucleotides: TGTGCCAGCAGCCCGACACCTACTAAGTTGTACGAGCAGTACTTC.

This clone was seen a handful of times. V is TRBV29-1 and J is TRBJ2-1, with 10 nucleotides matching TRBD2. Germline V CDR1 and CDR2: SQVTM, ANQGSEA. J was trimmed by 12 bases and V by 1 base; bases with no gene match: 9. The CDR3 runs to 14 residues. The CDR3 sequence: CSVEGLAGEKRQFF. CDR3 nucleotides: TGCAGCGTTGAAGGGCTAGCGGGAGAAAAAAGGCAGTTCTTC.

This clone was detected many times. The chain is built from TRBV19 and TRBJ2-7, with D uncertain. The ends were cut back, 2 bases at V and 2 bases at J, with 10 bases in the middle. The CDR3 covers 14 residues. Per the germline V gene, CDR1 is LNHDA and CDR2 is SQIVND (reference sequence). CDR3 coding DNA: TGTGCCAGTAGTATAAGCATAGGAGCCTACGAGCAGTACTTC. Its translation is CASSISIGAYEQYF.

The chain recombines TRBV9 with TRBJ2-1, with D maybe TRBD1 (6 bases). CDR3 size: 12 residues. V was shortened by 2 bases and J by 11 bases, with 11 bases between the two germline ends. The germline gives CDR1 SGDLS, CDR2 YYNGEE. This CDR3 is CASSVSGTKQFF. In DNA, the CDR3 is TGTGCCAGCAGCGTCAGTGGGACAAAGCAGTTCTTC.

To note about this clone: Different DNA sequences within this sample yield the same CDR3. The V call is TRBV27, the J call TRBJ1-1; D is ambiguous. Germline CDR1 MNHEY, CDR2 SMNVEV (reference sequence). The CDR3 extends over 14 amino acids. The ends were cut back, 2 bases at V and 0 bases at J, with 7 bases in the middle. For the CDR3, the DNA is TGTGCCAGCAGTTTACAGGCAATGAACACTGAAGCTTTCTTT. It encodes CASSLQAMNTEAFF.

The rearrangement uses TRBV10-3 and TRBJ1-1; 7 nucleotides agree with TRBD1. CDR1 is ENHRY, CDR2 SYGVKD, per germline. The V gene end was trimmed by 6 bases and the J gene end by 5 bases; junction bases not matched to a gene: 6. The CDR3 is made up of 13 amino acids. CDR3 sequence: CAIRQGLETEAFF. CDR3 bases: TGTGCCATCAGACAGGGGTTGGAAACTGAAGCTTTCTTT.

CDR3 protein: CASSSGTGVNYGYTF. The CDR3 DNA sequence: TGTGCCAGCAGCTCCGGGACAGGGGTGAACTATGGCTACACCTTC. The chain is built from TRBV11-2 and TRBJ1-2; 10 bases match TRBD1. V was clipped by 4 bases and J by 2 bases; unmatched bases: 4. The V gene's germline CDR1 is SGHAT and CDR2 FQNNGV. The CDR3 spans 15 residues. Looking up the rest from reference TRBV11-2 and TRBJ1-2 gives the full variable domain: EAGVAQSPRYKIIEKRQSVAFWCNPISGHATLYWYQQILGQGPKLLIQFQNNGVVDDSQLPKDRFSAERLKGVDSTLKIQPAKLEDSAVYLCASSSGTGVNYGYTFGSGTRLTVV.

V and J are TRBV7-8 and TRBJ1-3, with D perhaps TRBD1 (5 bases). Germline assignment: CDR1 SGHVS and CDR2 FQNEAQ. V dropped 4 bases and J dropped 1 base, with 20 bases sitting between them. The CDR3 runs 18 residues. CDR3 sequence (DNA): TGTGCCAGCAGCTCTTTGAACAGGATTAGGGGTTCTGGAAACACCATATATTTT. It translates to CASSSLNRIRGSGNTIYF.

V gene TRBV27 combines with J gene TRBJ2-5; D uncertain. The J call is uncertain, as TRBJ2-7 better fits the DNA end. The CDR3 contains 13 residues. Germline V gives CDR1 MNHEY, CDR2 SMNVEV (reference sequence). CDR3 nucleotides: TGTGCCAGCAGTTTACGAGATAGAAGCGAGCAGTACTTC. Its translation is CASSLRDRSEQYF.

This chain uses TRBV7-2 with TRBJ2-1; D tentatively reads TRBD1 or TRBD2 (5 bases each). The CDR3 spans 14 residues. Trimming left V 4 bases short and J 5 bases short, with 12 bases between. Germline assignment: CDR1 SGHTA and CDR2 FQGNSA. In DNA form, the CDR3 reads TGTGCCAGCAGCTCACCGGGACCCCACAATGAGCAGTTCTTC. This sequence encodes CASSSPGPHNEQFF.

This chain connects TRBV28 to TRBJ2-7, with a weak D call TRBD1 (6 bases). Germline V gene sequence: CDR1 MDHEN, CDR2 SYDVKM. V dropped 5 bases and J dropped 3 bases, with 17 bases sitting between them. The CDR3 totals 15 residues. This chain's CDR3 is CASSPADRSGYEQYF. In DNA, the CDR3 is TGTGCCAGCAGTCCCGCCGACAGGTCGGGCTACGAGCAGTACTTC. The full variable domain, its missing parts supplied by reference TRBV28 and TRBJ2-7, is DVKVTQSSRYLVKRTGEKVFLECVQDMDHENMFWYRQDPGLGLRLIYFSYDVKMKEKGDIPEGYSVSREKKERFSLILESASTNQTSMYLCASSPADRSGYEQYFGPGTRLTVT.

This clone was detected only once. V usage is TRBV4-3 and J usage is TRBJ2-6, with no clear D. The CDR3 runs 18 residues. V lost 1 base, J lost 1 base, and 14 bases lay in between. Germline-derived CDR1 and CDR2 are LGHNA and YSLEER. The DNA for the CDR3 is TGCGCCAGCAGCCAAGTTTTGGACGCATATTCTGGGGCCAACGTCCTGACTTTC. It encodes CASSQVLDAYSGANVLTF.

This clone was observed a handful of times. This rearrangement joins TRBV6-4 to TRBJ2-1; D gene uncertain. The CDR3 loop spans 15 amino acids. V was pared by 6 bases and J by 4 bases, with 16 bases between. Per germline, CDR1 MRHNA and CDR2 SNTAGT. The CDR3 DNA follows: TGTGCCAGCAGATCGCTGGCTGGTGAATACAATGAGCAGTTCTTC. Translating gives CASRSLAGEYNEQFF.

This clone has just one count. The chain uses TRBV20-1 and TRBJ1-1; the D is unclear. The CDR3 is 11 residues long. Per the germline V gene, CDR1 is DFQATT and CDR2 is SNEGSKA (reference sequence). Trimming removed 3 bases from V and 5 bases from J, with 7 bases in between. CDR3 sequence (DNA): TGCAGTGCTAGGGTGGCAACTGAAGCTTTCTTT. Residues: CSARVATEAFF.

The rearrangement joins TRBV29-1 to TRBJ1-2, with D uncertain. The V end was cut by 1 base, the J end by 4 bases, with 13 bases between. The CDR3 runs to 14 residues. Germline V lookup: CDR1 SQVTM, CDR2 ANQGSEA. Here the CDR3 DNA reads TGCAGCGTTGAAGGGTCCTCCCGGCCCTATGGCTACACCTTC. Translated, it gives CSVEGSSRPYGYTF.

V usage is TRBV7-2 and J usage is TRBJ2-1; weak D call: TRBD2 (6 bases). Germline CDR1 SGHTA, CDR2 FQGNSA. Trimming stripped 3 bases from V and 1 base from J, with 13 bases between. The CDR3 contains 16 residues. The CDR3 here is CASSLNSGASYNEQFF. CDR3 DNA: TGTGCCAGCAGCTTGAATAGCGGCGCGTCCTACAATGAGCAGTTCTTC. Filled out from reference TRBV7-2 and TRBJ2-1, the complete variable domain reads GAGVSQSPSNKVTEKGKDVELRCDPISGHTALYWYRQSLGQGLEFLIYFQGNSAPDKSGLPSDRFSAERTGGSVSTLTIQRTQQEDSAVYLCASSLNSGASYNEQFFGPGTRLTVL.

This clone was counted once. The CDR3 is CASSFEDPSYEQYF. As DNA, the CDR3 is TGCGCCAGCAGCTTTGAAGATCCTTCTTACGAGCAGTACTTC. This chain links TRBV5-1 with TRBJ2-7; the D is unclear. Germline assignment: CDR1 SGHRS and CDR2 YFSETQ. Trimming shortened V by 2 bases and J by 4 bases, and 13 bases separated the two germline ends. The CDR3 runs to 14 residues.

The chain recombines TRBV5-1 with TRBJ2-1; 8 nucleotides match TRBD2. Trimming took 3 bases from V and 8 from J; bases not matched to a gene: 10. CDR3 length: 15 residues. Germline CDR1 reads SGHRS; CDR2 reads YFSETQ. The chain's CDR3 is CASSSHGGGRDEQFF. The CDR3 nucleotides read TGCGCCAGCAGCTCCCACGGGGGGGGTCGGGATGAGCAGTTCTTC.

The chain employs TRBV18 and TRBJ1-4; D is perhaps TRBD1 (6 bases). Trimming took 3 bases from V and 0 from J, leaving 14 bases between them. CDR3 length: 17 amino acids. The germline V gene has CDR1 KGHSH and CDR2 LQKENI. CDR3 nucleotides: TGTGCCAGCTCACCCCCAGGGACACCCGCAACTAATGAAAAACTGTTTTTT. Translation gives CASSPPGTPATNEKLFF. The variable domain in full, completed from reference TRBV18 and TRBJ1-4, reads NAGVMQNPRHLVRRRGQEARLRCSPMKGHSHVYWYRQLPEEGLKFMVYLQKENIIDESGMPKERFSAEFPKEGPSILRIQQVVRGDSAAYFCASSPPGTPATNEKLFFGSGTQLSVL.

The J gene is TRBJ1-1, the V gene TRBV29-1; weak D call: TRBD1 (5 bases). The V gene's germline CDR1 is SQVTM and CDR2 ANQGSEA. The CDR3 has 11 amino acids. V was clipped by 4 bases and J by 7 bases, with 10 bases between them. The CDR3 bases are TGCAGCGTTGGCGCAGACAGTGAAGCTTTCTTT. Its protein is CSVGADSEAFF.

The rearrangement uses TRBV4-1 and TRBJ2-1; a weak D match, TRBD1 (5 bases). The germline V gene encodes CDR1 MGHRA and CDR2 YSYEKL. The length of the CDR3 is 15 residues. V lost 2 bases and J lost 10, with 18 bases in between. The CDR3 here is CASSQLAAGNREQFF. As DNA, the CDR3 is TGCGCCAGCAGCCAATTGGCGGCAGGGAACCGAGAGCAGTTCTTC.

This clone was seen more than once but under ten times. The genes are TRBV7-9 and TRBJ1-4; D might be TRBD1 (6 bases). Germline CDR1 and CDR2: SEHNR and FQNEAQ (reference sequence). CDR3 length: 15 residues. The V gene lost 7 bases and the J gene lost 8 bases, with 20 bases spanning the gap. The DNA of the CDR3 is TGTGCCAGCACCCCCGAGGGGGGGACGCGGGAAAAACTGTTTTTT. Translated, it gives CASTPEGGTREKLFF.

The CDR3 sequence is CASSLEFANTEAFF. As DNA, the CDR3 is TGTGCCAGCAGCTTAGAATTCGCGAACACTGAAGCTTTCTTT. This rearrangement joins TRBV11-2 to TRBJ1-1; D remains unclear. From germline, CDR1 is SGHAT and CDR2 FQNNGV. V gave up 0 bases and J gave up 1 base, with 6 bases separating them. The CDR3 contains 14 residues.

The sample holds a few counts of this clone. This chain joins TRBV28 and TRBJ1-5; 9 nucleotides agree with TRBD1. The CDR3 spans 14 residues. The junction had 7 bases not matched to a gene; V was cut back by 7 bases and J by 6 bases. Germline V gene data show CDR1 as MDHEN and CDR2 as SYDVKM. The DNA of the CDR3 is TGTGCCAGCACCGGACAGGGGTCGGGTCAGCCCCAGCATTTT. It codes for CASTGQGSGQPQHF.